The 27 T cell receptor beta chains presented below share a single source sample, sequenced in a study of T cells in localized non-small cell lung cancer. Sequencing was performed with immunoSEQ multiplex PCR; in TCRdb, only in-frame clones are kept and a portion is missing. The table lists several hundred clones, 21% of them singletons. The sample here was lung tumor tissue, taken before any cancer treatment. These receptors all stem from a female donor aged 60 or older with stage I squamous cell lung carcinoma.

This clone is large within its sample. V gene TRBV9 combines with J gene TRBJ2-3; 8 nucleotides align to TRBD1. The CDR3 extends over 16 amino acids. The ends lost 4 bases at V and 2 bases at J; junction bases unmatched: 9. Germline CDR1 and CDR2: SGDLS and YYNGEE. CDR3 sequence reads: CASSPGDRGFTDTQYF. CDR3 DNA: TGTGCCAGCAGCCCCGGTGACAGGGGTTTCACAGATACGCAGTATTTT. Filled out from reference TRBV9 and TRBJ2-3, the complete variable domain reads DSGVTQTPKHLITATGQRVTLRCSPRSGDLSVYWYQQSLDQGLQFLIQYYNGEERAKGNILERFSAQQFPDLHSELNLSSLELGDSALYFCASSPGDRGFTDTQYFGPGTRLTVL.

The CDR3: CAISSGDRYTEAFF. CDR3 coding DNA: TGTGCCATCAGCTCCGGGGACAGGTACACTGAAGCTTTCTTT. V and J are TRBV6-8 and TRBJ1-1; 8 nucleotides match TRBD1. V dropped 10 bases and J dropped 3; count of bases not matched to a gene: 10. Per germline, CDR1 MNHGY and CDR2 SAAAGT. The CDR3 is 14 residues long.

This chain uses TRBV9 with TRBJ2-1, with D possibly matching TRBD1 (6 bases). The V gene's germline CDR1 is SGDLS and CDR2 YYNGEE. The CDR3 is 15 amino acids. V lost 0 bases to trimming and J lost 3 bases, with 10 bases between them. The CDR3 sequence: CASSVDWTDYNEQFF. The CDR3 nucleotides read TGTGCCAGCAGCGTAGACTGGACAGACTACAATGAGCAGTTCTTC. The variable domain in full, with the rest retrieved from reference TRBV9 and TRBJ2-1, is DSGVTQTPKHLITATGQRVTLRCSPRSGDLSVYWYQQSLDQGLQFLIQYYNGEERAKGNILERFSAQQFPDLHSELNLSSLELGDSALYFCASSVDWTDYNEQFFGPGTRLTVL.

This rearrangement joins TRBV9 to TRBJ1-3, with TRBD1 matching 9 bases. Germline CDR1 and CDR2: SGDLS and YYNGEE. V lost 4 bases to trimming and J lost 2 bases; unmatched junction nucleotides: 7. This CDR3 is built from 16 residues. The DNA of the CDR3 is TGTGCCAGCAGCCCTAGGGGACAGGGAACTGGAAACACCATATATTTT. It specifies CASSPRGQGTGNTIYF. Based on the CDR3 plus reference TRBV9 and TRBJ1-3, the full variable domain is DSGVTQTPKHLITATGQRVTLRCSPRSGDLSVYWYQQSLDQGLQFLIQYYNGEERAKGNILERFSAQQFPDLHSELNLSSLELGDSALYFCASSPRGQGTGNTIYFGEGSWLTVV.

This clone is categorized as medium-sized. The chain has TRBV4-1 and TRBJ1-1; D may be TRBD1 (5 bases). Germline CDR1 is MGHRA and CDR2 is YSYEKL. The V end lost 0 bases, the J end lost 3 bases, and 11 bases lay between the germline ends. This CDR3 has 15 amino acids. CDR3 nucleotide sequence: TGCGCCAGCAGCCAAGATCGGGGGAGGGACACTGAAGCTTTCTTT. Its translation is CASSQDRGRDTEAFF.

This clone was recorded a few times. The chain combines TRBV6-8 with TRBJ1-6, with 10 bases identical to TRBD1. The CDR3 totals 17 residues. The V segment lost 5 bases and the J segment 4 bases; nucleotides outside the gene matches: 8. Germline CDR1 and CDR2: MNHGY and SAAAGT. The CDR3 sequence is CASSRGQGGVYNSPLHF. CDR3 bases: TGTGCCAGCAGTAGAGGACAGGGGGGCGTATATAATTCACCCCTCCACTTT.

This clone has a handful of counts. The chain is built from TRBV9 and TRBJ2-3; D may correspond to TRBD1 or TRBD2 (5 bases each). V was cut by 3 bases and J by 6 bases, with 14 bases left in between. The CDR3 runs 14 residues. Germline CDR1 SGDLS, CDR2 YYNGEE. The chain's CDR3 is CASSAGTRGDTQYF. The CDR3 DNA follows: TGTGCCAGCAGCGCCGGGACCCGGGGTGATACGCAGTATTTT.

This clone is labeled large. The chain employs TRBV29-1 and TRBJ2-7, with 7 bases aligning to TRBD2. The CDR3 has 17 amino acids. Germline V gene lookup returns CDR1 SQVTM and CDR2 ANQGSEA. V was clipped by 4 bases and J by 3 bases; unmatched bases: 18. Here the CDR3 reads CSVARGSSTGGLYEQYF. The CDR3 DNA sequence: TGCAGCGTTGCAAGGGGTTCGAGCACGGGAGGTCTCTACGAGCAGTACTTC.

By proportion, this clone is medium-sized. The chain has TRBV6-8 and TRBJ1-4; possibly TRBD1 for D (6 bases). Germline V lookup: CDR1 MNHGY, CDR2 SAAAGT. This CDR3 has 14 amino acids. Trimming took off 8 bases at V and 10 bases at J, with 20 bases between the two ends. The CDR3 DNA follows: TGTGCCAGCTCCGACGGCGGGGGGCTGGGAAAACTGTTTTTT. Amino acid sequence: CASSDGGGLGKLFF.

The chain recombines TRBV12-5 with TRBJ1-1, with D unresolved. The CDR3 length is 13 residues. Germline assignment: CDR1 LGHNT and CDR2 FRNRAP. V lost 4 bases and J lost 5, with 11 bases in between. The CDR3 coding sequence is TGTGCTAGTGGTTCAGGCGGAAGGACTGAAGCTTTCTTT. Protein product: CASGSGGRTEAFF.

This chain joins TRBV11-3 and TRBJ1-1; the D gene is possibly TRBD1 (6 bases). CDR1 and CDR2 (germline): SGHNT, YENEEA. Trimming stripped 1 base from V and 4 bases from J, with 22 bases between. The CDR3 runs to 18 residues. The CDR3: CASSLGGGRGREATEAFF. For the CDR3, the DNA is TGTGCCAGCAGCTTAGGAGGGGGACGAGGGAGGGAGGCCACTGAAGCTTTCTTT. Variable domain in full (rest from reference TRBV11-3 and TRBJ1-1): EAGVVQSPRYKIIEKKQPVAFWCNPISGHNTLYWYLQNLGQGPELLIRYENEEAVDDSQLPKDRFSAERLKGVDSTLKIQPAELGDSAVYLCASSLGGGRGREATEAFFGQGTRLTVV.

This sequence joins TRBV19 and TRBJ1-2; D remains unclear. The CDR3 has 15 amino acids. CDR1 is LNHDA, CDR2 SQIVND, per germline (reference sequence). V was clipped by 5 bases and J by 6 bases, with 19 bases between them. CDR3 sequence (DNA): TGTGCCAGTAGTGCGGGGTTCGGATCGGTCGATGGCTACACCTTC. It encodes CASSAGFGSVDGYTF. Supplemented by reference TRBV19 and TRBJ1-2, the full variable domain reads DGGITQSPKYLFRKEGQNVTLSCEQNLNHDAMYWYRQDPGQGLRLIYYSQIVNDFQKGDIAEGYSVSREKKESFPLTVTSAQKNPTAFYLCASSAGFGSVDGYTFGSGTRLTVV.

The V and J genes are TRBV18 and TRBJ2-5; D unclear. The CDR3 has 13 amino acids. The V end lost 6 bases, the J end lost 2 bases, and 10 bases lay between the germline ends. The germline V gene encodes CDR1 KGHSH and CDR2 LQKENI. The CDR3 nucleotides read TGTGCCAGCTCCCTTAACCTTCAAGAGACCCAGTACTTC. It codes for CASSLNLQETQYF.

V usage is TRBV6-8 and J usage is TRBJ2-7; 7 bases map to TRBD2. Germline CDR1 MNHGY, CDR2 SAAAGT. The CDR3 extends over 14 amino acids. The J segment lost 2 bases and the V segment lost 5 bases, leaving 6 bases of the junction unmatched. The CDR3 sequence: CASSGRDYPYEQYF. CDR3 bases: TGTGCCAGCAGTGGCCGGGACTACCCCTACGAGCAGTACTTC.

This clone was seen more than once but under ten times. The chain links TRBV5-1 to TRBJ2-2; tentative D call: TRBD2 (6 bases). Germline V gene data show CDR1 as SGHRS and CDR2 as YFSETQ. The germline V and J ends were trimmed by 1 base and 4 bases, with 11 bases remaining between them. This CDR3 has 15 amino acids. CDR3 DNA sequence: TGCGCCAGCAGCTTGTGGCAGGGAGGCACCGGGGAGCTGTTTTTT. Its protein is CASSLWQGGTGELFF.

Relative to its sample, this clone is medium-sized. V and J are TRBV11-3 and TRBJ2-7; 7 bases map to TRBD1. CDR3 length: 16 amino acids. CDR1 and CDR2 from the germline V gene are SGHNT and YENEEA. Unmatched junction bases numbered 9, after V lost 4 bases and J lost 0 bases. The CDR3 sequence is CASSSLGGGGSYEQYF. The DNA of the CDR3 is TGTGCCAGCAGCTCCCTAGGGGGCGGAGGCTCCTACGAGCAGTACTTC. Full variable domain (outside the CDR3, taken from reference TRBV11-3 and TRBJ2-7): EAGVVQSPRYKIIEKKQPVAFWCNPISGHNTLYWYLQNLGQGPELLIRYENEEAVDDSQLPKDRFSAERLKGVDSTLKIQPAELGDSAVYLCASSSLGGGGSYEQYFGPGTRLTVT.

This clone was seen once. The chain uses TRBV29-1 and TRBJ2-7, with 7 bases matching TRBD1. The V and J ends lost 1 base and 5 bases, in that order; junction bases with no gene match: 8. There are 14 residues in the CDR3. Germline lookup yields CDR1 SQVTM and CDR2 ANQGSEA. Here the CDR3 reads CSVEAPGTVHEQYF. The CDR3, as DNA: TGCAGCGTTGAAGCTCCCGGGACAGTTCACGAGCAGTACTTC.

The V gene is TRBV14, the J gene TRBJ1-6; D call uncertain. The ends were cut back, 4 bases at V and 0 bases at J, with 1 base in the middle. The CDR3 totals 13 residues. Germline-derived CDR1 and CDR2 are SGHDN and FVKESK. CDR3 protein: CASSPSYNSPLHF. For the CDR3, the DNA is TGTGCCAGCAGCCCCTCCTATAATTCACCCCTCCACTTT.

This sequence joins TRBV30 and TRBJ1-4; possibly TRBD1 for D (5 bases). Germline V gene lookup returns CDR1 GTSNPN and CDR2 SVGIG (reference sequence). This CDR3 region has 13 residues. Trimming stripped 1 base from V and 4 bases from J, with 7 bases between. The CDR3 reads CAWSGDLNEKLFF. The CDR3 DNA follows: TGTGCCTGGAGTGGGGACCTTAATGAAAAACTGTTTTTT.

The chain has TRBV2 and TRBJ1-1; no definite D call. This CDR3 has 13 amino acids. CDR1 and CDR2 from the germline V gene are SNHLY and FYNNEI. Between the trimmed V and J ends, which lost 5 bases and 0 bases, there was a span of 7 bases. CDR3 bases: TGTGCCAGCAGTTTACAGATGAACACTGAAGCTTTCTTT. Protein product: CASSLQMNTEAFF.

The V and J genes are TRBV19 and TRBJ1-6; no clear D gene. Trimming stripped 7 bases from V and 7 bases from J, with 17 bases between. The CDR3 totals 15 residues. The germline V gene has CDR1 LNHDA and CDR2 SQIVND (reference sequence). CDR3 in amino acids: CASNPLSGENSPLHF. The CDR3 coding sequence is TGTGCCAGTAATCCCCTGAGCGGGGAGAATTCACCCCTCCACTTT.

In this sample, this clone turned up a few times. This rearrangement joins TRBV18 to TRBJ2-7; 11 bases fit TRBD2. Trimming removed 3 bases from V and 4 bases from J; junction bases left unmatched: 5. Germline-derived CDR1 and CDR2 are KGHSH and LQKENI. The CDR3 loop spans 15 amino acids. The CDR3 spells CASSPPTSGGYEQYF. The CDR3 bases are TGTGCCAGCTCACCTCCCACTAGCGGGGGATACGAGCAGTACTTC. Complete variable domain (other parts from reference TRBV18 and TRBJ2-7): NAGVMQNPRHLVRRRGQEARLRCSPMKGHSHVYWYRQLPEEGLKFMVYLQKENIIDESGMPKERFSAEFPKEGPSILRIQQVVRGDSAAYFCASSPPTSGGYEQYFGPGTRLTVT.

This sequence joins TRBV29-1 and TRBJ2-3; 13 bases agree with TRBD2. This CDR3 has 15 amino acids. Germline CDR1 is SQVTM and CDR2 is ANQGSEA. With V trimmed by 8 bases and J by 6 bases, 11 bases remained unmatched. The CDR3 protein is CSIGTSGTSLDTQYF. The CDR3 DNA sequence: TGCAGCATTGGGACTAGCGGGACCTCACTCGATACGCAGTATTTT.

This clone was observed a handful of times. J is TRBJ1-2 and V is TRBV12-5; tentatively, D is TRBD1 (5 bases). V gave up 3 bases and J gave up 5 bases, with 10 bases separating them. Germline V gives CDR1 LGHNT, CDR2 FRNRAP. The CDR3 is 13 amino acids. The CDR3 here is CASGLGTLYGYTF. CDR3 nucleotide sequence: TGTGCTAGTGGTTTAGGGACCCTATATGGCTACACCTTC.

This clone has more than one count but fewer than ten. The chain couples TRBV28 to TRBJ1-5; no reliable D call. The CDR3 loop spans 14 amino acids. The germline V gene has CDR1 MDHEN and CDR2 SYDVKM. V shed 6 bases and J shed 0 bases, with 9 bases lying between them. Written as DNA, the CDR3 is TGTGCCAGCAGGGACGACATTAGCAATCAGCCCCAGCATTTT. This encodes CASRDDISNQPQHF.

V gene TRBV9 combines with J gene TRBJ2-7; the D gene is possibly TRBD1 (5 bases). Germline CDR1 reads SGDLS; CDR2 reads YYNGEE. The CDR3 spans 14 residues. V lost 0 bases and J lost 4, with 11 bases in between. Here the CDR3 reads CASSVAGSPYEQYF. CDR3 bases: TGTGCCAGCAGCGTAGCAGGGTCCCCGTACGAGCAGTACTTC. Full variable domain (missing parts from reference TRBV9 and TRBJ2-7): DSGVTQTPKHLITATGQRVTLRCSPRSGDLSVYWYQQSLDQGLQFLIQYYNGEERAKGNILERFSAQQFPDLHSELNLSSLELGDSALYFCASSVAGSPYEQYFGPGTRLTVT.

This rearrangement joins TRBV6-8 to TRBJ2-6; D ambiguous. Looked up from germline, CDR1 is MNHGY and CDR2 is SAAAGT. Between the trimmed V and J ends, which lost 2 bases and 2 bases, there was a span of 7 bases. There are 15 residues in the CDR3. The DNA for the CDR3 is TGTGCCAGCAGTTACGTTCGGGCTGGGGCCAACGTCCTGACTTTC. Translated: CASSYVRAGANVLTF.